Each of the 32 T cell receptor beta chains below was sequenced from the same sample in a study of T cells in Graves' hyperthyroidism and ophthalmopathy. RNA transcripts yielded amplified TCR beta CDR3 regions. With the HTBI primer set, the TCR CDR3 went through a first round of RT-PCR. Each CDR3 protein gets one entry after TCRdb re-called the multiplex PCR reads with MiXCR. The data show under 350,000 distinct CDR3 sequences, approximately 17% seen once. Sequenced input: blood. These TCRs come from a woman aged 55 to 70 with Graves' ophthalmopathy.

Concerning this clonotype: A much larger clone sits a single nucleotide away, making a read error possible. The V gene is TRBV19, the J gene TRBJ2-1; 11 bases match TRBD2. V shed 7 bases, J shed 7 bases, and the junction held 18 bases outside the gene matches. This CDR3 comprises 18 residues. From germline, CDR1 is LNHDA and CDR2 SQIVND (reference sequence). CDR3 DNA: TGTGCCAGTAAGGATACAAGACCCGGGACTAGCGGCCCGAATGAGCAGTTCTTC. This encodes CASKDTRPGTSGPNEQFF.

This clonotype has ten or more counts. This sequence joins TRBV12-3 or TRBV12-4 and TRBJ1-5; D possibly corresponds to TRBD1 (5 bases). This CDR3 comprises 15 residues. V dropped 5 bases and J dropped 4 bases, with 15 bases sitting between them. The CDR3 sequence: CASSLGGRGNQPQHF. The CDR3 DNA is TGTGCCAGCAGTCTGGGGGGGAGGGGTAATCAGCCCCAGCATTTT.

J is TRBJ2-2 and V is TRBV19; D possibly matches TRBD1 or TRBD2 (7 bases each). V shed 8 bases and J shed 8 bases, with 21 bases lying between them. Germline values: CDR1 LNHDA, CDR2 SQIVND (reference sequence). The CDR3 covers 15 residues. CDR3 amino acids: CASSRQGGTLGELFF. The CDR3 DNA reads as TGTGCCAGTTCGCGACAGGGAGGGACCCTTGGGGAGCTGTTTTTT.

The chain combines TRBV6-1 with TRBJ1-5; D call uncertain. V gave up 3 bases and J gave up 3 bases, with 15 bases separating them. Germline CDR1 and CDR2: MNHNS and SASEGT. The length of the CDR3 is 16 residues. The CDR3 DNA sequence: TGTGCCAGCAGTGAGGGAGGCAGGAGCCCCAATCAGCCCCAGCATTTT. Its translation: CASSEGGRSPNQPQHF.

This clonotype was detected ten times or more. CDR3 sequence: CASSGGGGGTGYGYTF. Here the CDR3 DNA reads TGTGCCAGCAGCGGAGGTGGTGGCGGGACGGGCTATGGCTACACCTTC. The rearrangement joins TRBV28 to TRBJ1-2, with a possible D match to TRBD1 (5 bases). CDR1 is MDHEN, CDR2 SYDVKM, per germline. This CDR3 region has 16 residues. Trimming took 6 bases from V and 4 from J, leaving 21 bases between them.

This clonotype was observed a few times. The chain links TRBV20-1 to TRBJ2-7; 12 bases match TRBD2. V dropped 1 base and J dropped 2; count of bases not matched to a gene: 6. The CDR3 has 16 residues. Germline-derived CDR1 and CDR2 are DFQATT and SNEGSKA (reference sequence). This CDR3 is CSARGTLAGGPYEQYF. In nucleotides, the CDR3 is TGCAGTGCTAGAGGGACTCTAGCGGGAGGGCCCTACGAGCAGTACTTC.

This clonotype has a count of ten or more. V usage is TRBV18 and J usage is TRBJ2-3; a weak D match, TRBD2 (7 bases). Trimming removed 1 base at V and 3 bases at J, with 11 bases between. The CDR3 loop spans 15 amino acids. Germline CDR1 reads KGHSH; CDR2 reads LQKENI. The CDR3 DNA follows: TGTGCCAGCTCACCACGGGGGGGGCAGACAGATACGCAGTATTTT. This encodes CASSPRGGQTDTQYF.

This clonotype turned up a few times. J is TRBJ2-5 and V is TRBV3-1; 7 bases map to TRBD2. Trimming took 1 base from V and 2 from J; bases not matched to a gene: 10. The CDR3 is made up of 17 amino acids. CDR1 is LGHDT and CDR2 is YNNKEL in the germline V gene (reference sequence). CDR3 protein: CASSQGSSRGVQETQYF. The CDR3 region has the DNA TGTGCCAGCAGCCAAGGTTCCTCTCGGGGGGTACAAGAGACCCAGTACTTC.

This clonotype appeared many times. The rearrangement joins TRBV5-1 to TRBJ2-3, with D maybe TRBD1 (5 bases). The CDR3 is made up of 14 amino acids. The germline V gene has CDR1 SGHRS and CDR2 YFSETQ. The V end was cut by 2 bases, the J end by 6 bases, with 13 bases between. CDR3: CASSFRQQGDTQYF. The CDR3 DNA sequence: TGCGCCAGCAGCTTTCGACAGCAAGGGGATACGCAGTATTTT.

This clonotype has a count of ten or more. DNA for the CDR3: TGTGCCATCAGTGACCCTGCCGAGAACGAGCAGTACTTC. The encoded protein is CAISDPAENEQYF. The genes are TRBV10-3 and TRBJ2-7; unclear D gene. Germline-derived CDR1 and CDR2 are ENHRY and SYGVKD. Trimming left V 3 bases short and J 5 bases short, with 11 bases between. This CDR3 contains 13 residues.

The rearrangement joins TRBV5-5 to TRBJ2-7; 7 nucleotides agree with TRBD1. The CDR3 contains 15 residues. After removal of 1 base from V and 7 bases from J, the junction contained 11 bases not matched to a gene. The germline V gene encodes CDR1 SGHKS and CDR2 YYEKEE (reference sequence). CDR3: CASSLRDSSSREQYF. CDR3 bases: TGTGCCAGCAGCTTGAGGGACAGTTCATCTCGTGAGCAGTACTTC.

The rearrangement joins TRBV20-1 to TRBJ2-1; 9 nucleotides match TRBD2. CDR3 length: 14 amino acids. J gave up 5 bases and V 3 bases, and 5 bases lay outside the gene matches. CDR1 DFQATT and CDR2 SNEGSKA come from the germline V gene (reference sequence). The CDR3 DNA reads TGCAGTGCTAGCGGGACTAGCCTGAACAATGAGCAGTTCTTC. It codes for CSASGTSLNNEQFF.

The chain links TRBV4-1 to TRBJ1-5; no definite D call. The CDR3 is made up of 15 amino acids. Per germline, CDR1 MGHRA and CDR2 YSYEKL. Between the trimmed V and J ends, which lost 0 bases and 1 base, there was a span of 7 bases. In DNA, the CDR3 is TGCGCCAGCAGCCAAGATCCCGCCAGCAATCAGCCCCAGCATTTT. Protein: CASSQDPASNQPQHF.

The sample holds a few counts of this clonotype. The chain links TRBV6-1 to TRBJ1-5, with D tentatively TRBD1 (6 bases). CDR1 is MNHNS and CDR2 is SASEGT in the germline V gene. Trimming took off 7 bases at V and 2 bases at J, with 18 bases between the two ends. The CDR3 is 16 amino acids. DNA of the CDR3: TGTGCCAGCAAGGGGGGGGGGGTCTGGGGCAATCAGCCCCAGCATTTT. This gives the protein CASKGGGVWGNQPQHF.

V usage is TRBV12-3 or TRBV12-4 and J usage is TRBJ1-3, with 8 bases aligning to TRBD1. V lost 6 bases, J lost 4 bases, and 5 bases stayed unmatched. The CDR3 loop spans 14 amino acids. The CDR3 nucleotides read TGTGCCAGCAGCCGAGGACAGGGAGGAAACACCATATATTTT. Amino acid sequence: CASSRGQGGNTIYF.

The chain joins TRBV25-1 to TRBJ1-2; 7 positions agree with TRBD1. Losses at the gene ends were 3 bases for V and 2 bases for J; bases not matched to a gene: 3. Germline V gene lookup returns CDR1 MGHDK and CDR2 SYGVNS. The CDR3 is made up of 14 amino acids. The CDR3 region is CASSDSGQNYGYTF. CDR3 DNA sequence: TGTGCCAGCAGTGACTCGGGACAGAACTATGGCTACACCTTC.

This clonotype was seen many times. This chain links TRBV2 with TRBJ2-1, with D perhaps TRBD2 (5 bases). This CDR3 contains 13 residues. The germline V gene has CDR1 SNHLY and CDR2 FYNNEI. The germline V and J ends were trimmed by 6 bases and 14 bases, with 20 bases remaining between them. Here the CDR3 reads CASSDTRGADEFF. In DNA form, the CDR3 reads TGTGCCAGCAGCGACACTCGGGGAGCGGACGAGTTCTTC.

The V call is TRBV19, the J call TRBJ2-5, with D possibly matching TRBD2 (6 bases). The CDR3 spans 13 residues. The germline V gene has CDR1 LNHDA and CDR2 SQIVND (reference sequence). V lost 6 bases, J lost 4 bases, and 12 bases lay in between. The CDR3 coding sequence is TGTGCCAGTAGAATGACTAGGGGAGAGACCCAGTACTTC. Translated: CASRMTRGETQYF.

This clonotype was observed a few times. The chain has TRBV5-1 and TRBJ2-1; TRBD2 might be the D (6 bases). This CDR3 region has 14 residues. V was clipped by 3 bases and J by 15 bases, with 22 bases between them. The germline gives CDR1 SGHRS, CDR2 YFSETQ. CDR3 sequence (DNA): TGCGCCAGCAGCTATTCCCGGGACTCAGGATCTCGGTTCTTC. It yields the protein CASSYSRDSGSRFF.

This clonotype turned up a few times. The chain carries TRBV27 and TRBJ2-3; D possibly corresponds to TRBD1 (5 bases). Between the trimmed V and J ends, which lost 2 bases and 5 bases, there was a span of 8 bases. Germline CDR1 MNHEY, CDR2 SMNVEV (reference sequence). The CDR3 is 13 residues long. The CDR3 DNA reads as TGTGCCAGCAGTTTAAGGGGCGGAGATACGCAGTATTTT. Its protein product is CASSLRGGDTQYF.

A few counts support this clonotype. The V and J genes are TRBV4-2 and TRBJ2-2, with D perhaps matching TRBD1 (6 bases). There are 18 residues in the CDR3. The germline V gene has CDR1 LGHNA and CDR2 YNFKEQ. Trimming removed 1 base at V and 0 bases at J, with 15 bases between. The CDR3 loop is CASSQGIGQSANTGELFF. CDR3 sequence (DNA): TGTGCCAGCAGCCAAGGGATCGGACAGAGCGCGAACACCGGGGAGCTGTTTTTT.

This clonotype was picked up many times. The J gene is TRBJ2-5, the V gene TRBV7-8; TRBD2 is a possible D gene (6 bases). The V end lost 0 bases, the J end lost 5 bases, and 19 bases lay between the germline ends. This CDR3 region has 17 residues. Germline-derived CDR1 and CDR2 are SGHVS and FQNEAQ. The CDR3 DNA sequence: TGTGCCAGCAGCTTAGCTGAGGTGTATCCAGGGAGGGAGACCCAGTACTTC. Translating it yields CASSLAEVYPGRETQYF.

The genes are TRBV5-1 and TRBJ1-2; TRBD1 matches 11 bases. After removal of 4 bases from V and 3 bases from J, the junction contained 5 bases not matched to a gene. The V gene's germline CDR1 is SGHRS and CDR2 YFSETQ. The CDR3 consists of 15 residues. CDR3 coding DNA: TGCGCCAGCAGCGAGGGACAGGGGGGGGACTATGGCTACACCTTC. Translated: CASSEGQGGDYGYTF.

V usage is TRBV6-5 and J usage is TRBJ1-2; D ambiguous. CDR1 MNHEY and CDR2 SVGAGI come from the germline V gene. The length of the CDR3 is 13 residues. Trimming shortened V by 2 bases and J by 4 bases, and 8 bases separated the two germline ends. The CDR3 DNA reads TGTGCCAGCAGTTACGGACCGCGCTATGGCTACACCTTC. Its protein is CASSYGPRYGYTF.

The chain recombines TRBV19 with TRBJ2-3, with 10 bases lining up with TRBD2. Per germline, CDR1 LNHDA and CDR2 SQIVND (reference sequence). This CDR3 has 16 residues. Trimming took 4 bases from V and 6 from J; bases not matched to a gene: 10. The DNA for the CDR3 is TGTGCCAGTAGTAATTGGGCTAGCGGGGGACGGGATACGCAGTATTTT. This codes for CASSNWASGGRDTQYF.

This clonotype was recorded at least ten times. The chain has TRBV6-2 or TRBV6-3 and TRBJ1-1; D is perhaps TRBD1 (6 bases). CDR1 is MNHEY and CDR2 is SVGEGT in the germline V gene. Trimming shortened V by 8 bases and J by 0 bases, and 16 bases separated the two germline ends. This CDR3 has 15 residues. The CDR3 reads CASSADRRMNTEAFF. The CDR3 nucleotides are TGTGCCAGCTCCGCCGACAGGCGAATGAACACTGAAGCTTTCTTT.

This clonotype showed up just a few times. Its ends do not fully match the called genes, so a read error is possible. The chain joins TRBV15 to TRBJ2-7; D is uncertain. From germline, CDR1 is LNHNV and CDR2 YYDKDF (reference sequence). The CDR3 runs to 12 residues. The CDR3 coding sequence is TGTGCCACCAGAAGAGAGGCCGGCGAGCAGTACTTC. It is translated as CATRREAGEQYF.

This clonotype was observed at least ten times. The chain combines TRBV2 with TRBJ2-3, with D perhaps TRBD2 (5 bases). The V end lost 0 bases, the J end lost 4 bases, and 11 bases lay between the germline ends. The CDR3 sequence is 15 residues long. The germline CDR1 and CDR2 sequences are SNHLY and FYNNEI. The CDR3 sequence: CASSEARWTSDTQYF. CDR3 in DNA: TGTGCCAGCAGTGAAGCGCGCTGGACTTCAGATACGCAGTATTTT.

The gene calls are TRBV4-2 and TRBJ1-5; 7 nucleotides agree with TRBD1. The CDR3 consists of 15 residues. Germline loops: CDR1 LGHNA, CDR2 YNFKEQ. Trimming removed 6 bases from V and 2 bases from J; junction bases left unmatched: 7. The CDR3 DNA follows: TGTGCCAGCAGTAAAGCTGGACAGGGCAATCAGCCCCAGCATTTT. It specifies CASSKAGQGNQPQHF.

On this clonotype: A much larger clone differs from this one at a single base, so this may be a read error. V usage is TRBV2 and J usage is TRBJ2-7; D may match TRBD1 or TRBD2 (5 bases each). Germline-derived CDR1 and CDR2 are SNHLY and FYNNEI. The CDR3 spans 13 residues. DNA for the CDR3: TGTGCCAGCGGGGCGGGTTTTCCCTACGGGCAGTACTTC. Protein sequence: CASGAGFPYGQYF.

This clonotype was counted a few times. This sequence joins TRBV15 and TRBJ2-2; D might be TRBD2 (7 bases). CDR1 is LNHNV, CDR2 YYDKDF, per germline (reference sequence). V lost 1 base, J lost 7 bases, and 16 bases lay in between. The CDR3 consists of 16 residues. This CDR3 is CATSRGPGGLGGELFF. The CDR3 coding sequence is TGTGCCACCAGCAGAGGACCGGGGGGCCTAGGCGGGGAGCTGTTTTTT.

The V call is TRBV6-2 or TRBV6-3, the J call TRBJ1-5; the D gene is possibly TRBD1 (5 bases). The CDR3 spans 15 residues. V dropped 6 bases and J dropped 0 bases, with 12 bases sitting between them. CDR1 and CDR2 from the germline V gene are MNHEY and SVGEGT. The CDR3: CASSGGGYSNQPQHF. The CDR3 DNA sequence: TGTGCCAGCAGCGGGGGGGGTTATAGCAATCAGCCCCAGCATTTT.